This TCR beta chain was found in a study of shared clonotypes between healthy human individuals. Data came from immunoSEQ multiplex PCR; TCRdb stores just in-frame clones and leaves some out. In the table there are about 1.9 million clones, just under 95% of which are singletons. The V and J ends lost 3 bases and 3 bases, in that order; junction bases with no gene match: 10. Germline V gene data show CDR1 as SNHLY and CDR2 as FYNNEI. The CDR3 length is 16 residues. Naive CD8 isolation took CD45RO-negative cells positively selected for CCR7 and excluded terminally differentiated effector memory CD45RA+ cells. Participating donors were healthy, HIV-negative adults free of recent acute infections or vaccinations. This clone was detected once.

Sequenced sample: naive CD8+ T cells from PBMCs. This receptor was taken from a man between 18 and 35 years old in good health. Some clones in this sample may be carry-over from other donors' samples. This sequence joins TRBV2 and TRBJ2-7; the match to TRBD2 covers 8 bases. The CDR3 loop reads CASSEGLAGRFYEQYF. Here the CDR3 DNA reads TGTGCCAGCAGTGAGGGTTTAGCGGGAAGATTCTACGAGCAGTACTTC.